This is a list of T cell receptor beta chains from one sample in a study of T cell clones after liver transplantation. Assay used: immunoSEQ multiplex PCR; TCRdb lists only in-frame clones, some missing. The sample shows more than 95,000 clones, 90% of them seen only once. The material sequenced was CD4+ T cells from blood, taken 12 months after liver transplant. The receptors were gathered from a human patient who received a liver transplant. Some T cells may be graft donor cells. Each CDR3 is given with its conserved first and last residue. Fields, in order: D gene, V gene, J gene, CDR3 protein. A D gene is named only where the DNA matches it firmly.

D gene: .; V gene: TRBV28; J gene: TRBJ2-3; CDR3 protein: CASSSRDGSSTDTQYF
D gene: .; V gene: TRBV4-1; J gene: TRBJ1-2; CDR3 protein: CASSQEEGDYGYTF
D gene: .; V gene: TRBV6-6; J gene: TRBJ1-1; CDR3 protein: CASIPTGFRNTEAFF
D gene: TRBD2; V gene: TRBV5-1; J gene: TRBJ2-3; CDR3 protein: CASSLGLATDTQYF
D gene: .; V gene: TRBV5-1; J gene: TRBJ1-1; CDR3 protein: CASSLVGFAEAFF
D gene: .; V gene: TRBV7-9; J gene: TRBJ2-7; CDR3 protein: CASSLEGDPRVYEQYF
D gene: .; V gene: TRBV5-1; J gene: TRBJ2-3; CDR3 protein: CASHDSAQDADTQYF
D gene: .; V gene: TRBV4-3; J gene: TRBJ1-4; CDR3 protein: CASSQEWEGKLFF
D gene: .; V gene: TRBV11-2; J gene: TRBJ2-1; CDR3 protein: CASSLGPPNEQFF
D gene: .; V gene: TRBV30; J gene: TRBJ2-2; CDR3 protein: CAWSRSSVGELFF
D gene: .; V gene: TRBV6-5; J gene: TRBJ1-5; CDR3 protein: CASSYRRGYQPQHF
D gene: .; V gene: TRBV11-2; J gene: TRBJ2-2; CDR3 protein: CASSLVYGGLSGTGELFF
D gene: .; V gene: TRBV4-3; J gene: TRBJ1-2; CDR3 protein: CASSQDAGWSGYTF
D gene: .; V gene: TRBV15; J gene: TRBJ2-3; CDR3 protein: CATSRVRGGPSTDTQYF
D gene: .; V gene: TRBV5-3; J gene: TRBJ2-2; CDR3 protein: CARSSGTGELFF
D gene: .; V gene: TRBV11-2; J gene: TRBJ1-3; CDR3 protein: CASSRGVTSGNTIYF
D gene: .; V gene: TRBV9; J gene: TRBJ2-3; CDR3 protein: CASSVDPAEMITDTQYF
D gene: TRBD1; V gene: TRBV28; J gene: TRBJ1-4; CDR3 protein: CASNAGGEEKLFF
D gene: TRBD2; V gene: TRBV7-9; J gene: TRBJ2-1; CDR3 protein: CASSLEGGRGTYNEQFF
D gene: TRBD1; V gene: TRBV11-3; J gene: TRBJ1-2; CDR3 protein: CASSRRGAYGYTF
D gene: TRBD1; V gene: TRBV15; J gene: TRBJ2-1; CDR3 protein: CATKLGGTGRNEQFF
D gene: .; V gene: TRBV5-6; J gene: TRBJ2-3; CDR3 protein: CASTPRGRGTDTQYF
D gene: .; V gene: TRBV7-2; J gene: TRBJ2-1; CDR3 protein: CASSLANPSDSYNEQFF
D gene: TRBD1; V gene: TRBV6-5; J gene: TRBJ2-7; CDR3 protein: CASSPYRGRYEQYF
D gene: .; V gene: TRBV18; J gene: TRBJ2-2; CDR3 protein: CASSPPRAAGELFF
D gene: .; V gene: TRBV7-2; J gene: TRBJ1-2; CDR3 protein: CASSLGDRNYGYTF
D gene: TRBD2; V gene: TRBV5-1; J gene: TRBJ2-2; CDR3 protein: CASSPLAGGAGELFF
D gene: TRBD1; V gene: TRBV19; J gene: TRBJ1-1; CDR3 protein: CASSILGGGGTEAFF
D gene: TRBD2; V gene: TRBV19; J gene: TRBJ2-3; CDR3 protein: CASTPREGPDTQYF
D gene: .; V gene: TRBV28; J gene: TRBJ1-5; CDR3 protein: CASSFQRVGNQPQHF
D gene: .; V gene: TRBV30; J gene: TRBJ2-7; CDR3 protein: CAWSVLDTYEQYF
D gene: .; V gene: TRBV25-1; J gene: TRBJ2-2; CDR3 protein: CASSGDAGASGELFF
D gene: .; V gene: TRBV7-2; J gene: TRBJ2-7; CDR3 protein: CASSLVGAGGRSSYEQYF
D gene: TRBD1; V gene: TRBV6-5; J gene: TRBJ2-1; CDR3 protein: CASSYSDRSEFF
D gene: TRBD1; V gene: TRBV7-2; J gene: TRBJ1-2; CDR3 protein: CASSLGGGTGYGYTF
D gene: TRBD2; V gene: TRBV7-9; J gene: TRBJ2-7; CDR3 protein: CASSPSGYSYEQYF
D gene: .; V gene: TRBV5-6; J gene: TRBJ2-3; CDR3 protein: CASSSTDTQYF